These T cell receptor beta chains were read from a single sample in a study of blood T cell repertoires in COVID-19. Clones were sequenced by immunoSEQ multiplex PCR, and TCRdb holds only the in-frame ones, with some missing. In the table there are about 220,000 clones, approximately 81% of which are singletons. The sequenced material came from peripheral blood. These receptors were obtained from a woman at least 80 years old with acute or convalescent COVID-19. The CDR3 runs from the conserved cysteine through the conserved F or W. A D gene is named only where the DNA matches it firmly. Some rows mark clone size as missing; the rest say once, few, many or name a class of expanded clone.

CDR3aa: CASSIGPIRADTQYF; CDR3nt: TGTGCCAGTAGTATAGGTCCCATCAGGGCAGATACGCAGTATTTT; v_gene: TRBV19; abundance: .; j_gene: TRBJ2-3; d_gene: .
CDR3aa: CASSKAGVGYTF; CDR3nt: TGTGCCAGCAGCAAAGCAGGGGTCGGCTACACCTTC; v_gene: TRBV7-8; abundance: .; j_gene: TRBJ1-2; d_gene: .
CDR3aa: CASNLQTGSNQPQHF; CDR3nt: TGTGCCAGTAACCTTCAGACAGGGTCGAATCAGCCCCAGCATTTT; v_gene: TRBV19; abundance: .; j_gene: TRBJ1-5; d_gene: TRBD1
CDR3aa: CASSLGRSARTIQPQHF; CDR3nt: TGTGCCAGCAGCTTGGGCAGGAGTGCAAGGACAATTCAGCCCCAGCATTTT; v_gene: TRBV5-8; abundance: .; j_gene: TRBJ1-5; d_gene: .
CDR3aa: CASSASGLRYTF; CDR3nt: TGTGCCAGCAGCGCTTCGGGACTGCGCTACACCTTC; v_gene: TRBV5-6; abundance: .; j_gene: TRBJ1-2; d_gene: .
CDR3aa: CASSLVTEAFF; CDR3nt: TGTGCCAGCAGCTTAGTAACTGAAGCTTTCTTT; v_gene: TRBV7-9; abundance: few; j_gene: TRBJ1-1; d_gene: .
CDR3aa: CASSQYRDSLSYEQYF; CDR3nt: TGTGCCAGCTCCCAATACCGGGACAGCCTTTCCTACGAGCAGTACTTC; v_gene: TRBV18; abundance: .; j_gene: TRBJ2-7; d_gene: TRBD1
CDR3aa: CASSLTRGGGNEQFF; CDR3nt: TGTGCCAGCAGCTTAACCCGGGGGGGCGGGAATGAGCAGTTCTTC; v_gene: TRBV11-2; abundance: .; j_gene: TRBJ2-1; d_gene: TRBD2
CDR3aa: CASSQLAGVDYGYTF; CDR3nt: TGTGCCAGCAGCCAACTTGCGGGAGTGGACTATGGCTACACCTTC; v_gene: TRBV3-1/TRBV3-2; abundance: few; j_gene: TRBJ1-2; d_gene: .
CDR3aa: CASSFRKGEAGELFF; CDR3nt: TGTGCCAGCAGCTTTCGTAAAGGGGAGGCCGGGGAGCTGTTTTTT; v_gene: TRBV3-1/TRBV3-2; abundance: .; j_gene: TRBJ2-2; d_gene: .
CDR3aa: CASSFLMTGGKNTEAFF; CDR3nt: TGTGCCAGCAGTTTCCTCATGACAGGGGGCAAGAACACTGAAGCTTTCTTT; v_gene: TRBV27; abundance: .; j_gene: TRBJ1-1; d_gene: TRBD1
CDR3aa: CASQNVGDRGEQFF; CDR3nt: TGTGCCAGCCAGAATGTGGGCGACAGAGGAGAGCAGTTCTTC; v_gene: TRBV19; abundance: few; j_gene: TRBJ2-1; d_gene: .
CDR3aa: CASSQDLGAGGGETQYF; CDR3nt: TGTGCCAGCAGCCAAGATCTGGGAGCGGGGGGCGGGGAGACCCAGTACTTC; v_gene: TRBV4-2; abundance: .; j_gene: TRBJ2-5; d_gene: TRBD2
CDR3aa: CASSFNTAYGYTF; CDR3nt: TGTGCCAGCAGTTTTAACACAGCCTATGGCTACACCTTC; v_gene: TRBV25-1; abundance: .; j_gene: TRBJ1-2; d_gene: .
CDR3aa: CASSEYATGLNTGELFF; CDR3nt: TGTGCCAGCAGTGAATATGCGACAGGACTGAACACCGGGGAGCTGTTTTTT; v_gene: TRBV25-1; abundance: .; j_gene: TRBJ2-2; d_gene: .
CDR3aa: CASREDRGPGDTQYF; CDR3nt: TGTGCCAGCAGAGAGGACAGGGGGCCGGGAGATACGCAGTATTTT; v_gene: TRBV6-5; abundance: .; j_gene: TRBJ2-3; d_gene: TRBD1
CDR3aa: CASSAKQGEGVNTEAFF; CDR3nt: TGTGCCAGCAGCGCAAAACAGGGAGAAGGGGTTAACACTGAAGCTTTCTTT; v_gene: TRBV9; abundance: .; j_gene: TRBJ1-1; d_gene: .
CDR3aa: CSAIQGPEQYF; CDR3nt: TGCAGTGCTATACAGGGCCCCGAGCAGTACTTC; v_gene: TRBV20-1; abundance: .; j_gene: TRBJ2-7; d_gene: .
CDR3aa: CASSVGTGRGGYTF; CDR3nt: TGTGCCAGCAGCGTCGGGACAGGGAGGGGAGGCTACACCTTC; v_gene: TRBV9; abundance: many; j_gene: TRBJ1-2; d_gene: TRBD1
CDR3aa: CASSQGALAGAWGTDTQYF; CDR3nt: TGCGCCAGCAGCCAAGGTGCCCTAGCGGGGGCATGGGGCACAGATACGCAGTATTTT; v_gene: TRBV4-1; abundance: .; j_gene: TRBJ2-3; d_gene: TRBD2
CDR3aa: CASSMGGGNSPLHF; CDR3nt: TGTGCCAGTAGTATGGGGGGGGGTAATTCACCCCTCCACTTT; v_gene: TRBV19; abundance: .; j_gene: TRBJ1-6; d_gene: .
CDR3aa: CASSLALGGGETQYF; CDR3nt: TGTGCCAGCAGCTTAGCGCTAGGGGGGGGAGAGACCCAGTACTTC; v_gene: TRBV7-6; abundance: .; j_gene: TRBJ2-5; d_gene: .
CDR3aa: CAWSVMGQSSYGYTF; CDR3nt: TGTGCCTGGAGTGTGATGGGACAATCTTCCTATGGCTACACCTTC; v_gene: TRBV30; abundance: .; j_gene: TRBJ1-2; d_gene: .
CDR3aa: CASSYLAGGLYEQYF; CDR3nt: TGTGCCAGCAGCTACCTAGCGGGGGGCCTGTACGAGCAGTACTTC; v_gene: TRBV7-8; abundance: few; j_gene: TRBJ2-7; d_gene: TRBD2
CDR3aa: CASSLDTGSDTQYF; CDR3nt: TGTGCCAGCAGCTTAGACACGGGGTCGGATACGCAGTATTTT; v_gene: TRBV11-2; abundance: .; j_gene: TRBJ2-3; d_gene: .
CDR3aa: CASSGQGDTQYF; CDR3nt: TGTGCCAGCAGCGGACAGGGGGATACGCAGTATTTT; v_gene: TRBV7-2; abundance: once; j_gene: TRBJ2-3; d_gene: TRBD1
CDR3aa: CASSLSPGLGEEAFF; CDR3nt: TGCGCCAGCAGCTTGTCTCCAGGTCTGGGCGAAGAAGCTTTCTTT; v_gene: TRBV5-1; abundance: .; j_gene: TRBJ1-1; d_gene: .
CDR3aa: CATNSPAAPRGEQFF; CDR3nt: TGTGCCACCAACTCACCGGCAGCCCCGCGGGGTGAGCAGTTCTTC; v_gene: TRBV19; abundance: .; j_gene: TRBJ2-1; d_gene: .
CDR3aa: CASSRANTEAFF; CDR3nt: TGTGCCAGCAGCCGCGCAAACACTGAAGCTTTCTTT; v_gene: TRBV3-1/TRBV3-2; abundance: few; j_gene: TRBJ1-1; d_gene: .
CDR3aa: CASIAAGGQYNEQFF; CDR3nt: TGTGCCAGCATCGCGGCGGGGGGTCAATACAATGAGCAGTTCTTC; v_gene: TRBV27; abundance: once; j_gene: TRBJ2-1; d_gene: TRBD2
CDR3aa: CASSPEAPSNSPLHF; CDR3nt: TGTGCCAGCAGTCCCGAGGCCCCTAGCAATTCACCCCTCCACTTT; v_gene: TRBV6-5; abundance: .; j_gene: TRBJ1-6; d_gene: .
CDR3aa: CASSPRIWTGHGYTF; CDR3nt: TGTGCCAGCTCACCAAGAATCTGGACAGGTCATGGCTACACCTTC; v_gene: TRBV18; abundance: .; j_gene: TRBJ1-2; d_gene: TRBD1
CDR3aa: CASSRGTGVGYEQYF; CDR3nt: TGTGCCAGCAGCCGCGGGACAGGGGTCGGATACGAGCAGTACTTC; v_gene: TRBV7-9; abundance: .; j_gene: TRBJ2-7; d_gene: TRBD1
CDR3aa: CASSPREGKMNTEAFF; CDR3nt: TGCGCCAGCAGCCCTCGGGAGGGTAAAATGAACACTGAAGCTTTCTTT; v_gene: TRBV5-1; abundance: .; j_gene: TRBJ1-1; d_gene: .
CDR3aa: CASSDSGGARNRNQPQHF; CDR3nt: TGTGCCAGCAGTGACTCGGGGGGGGCCCGAAACCGAAATCAGCCCCAGCATTTT; v_gene: TRBV6-4; abundance: .; j_gene: TRBJ1-5; d_gene: .
CDR3aa: CSANLGSGAFF; CDR3nt: TGCAGTGCCAACCTCGGGAGTGGCGCTTTCTTT; v_gene: TRBV20-1; abundance: .; j_gene: TRBJ1-1; d_gene: .
CDR3aa: CASSLDRSSGNTIYF; CDR3nt: TGTGCCAGCAGCTTAGACAGGTCCTCTGGAAACACCATATATTTT; v_gene: TRBV7-2; abundance: .; j_gene: TRBJ1-3; d_gene: .
CDR3aa: CASSTTGPGTGELFF; CDR3nt: TGTGCCAGCAGCACTACAGGGCCTGGCACCGGGGAGCTGTTTTTT; v_gene: TRBV6-5; abundance: .; j_gene: TRBJ2-2; d_gene: .
CDR3aa: CATSRDLVVGNTIYF; CDR3nt: TGTGCCACCAGCAGGGACTTGGTAGTTGGAAACACCATATATTTT; v_gene: TRBV15; abundance: once; j_gene: TRBJ1-3; d_gene: .
CDR3aa: CAWRDTRYGGYTF; CDR3nt: TGTGCCTGGCGCGACACGCGTTACGGAGGCTACACCTTC; v_gene: TRBV30; abundance: .; j_gene: TRBJ1-2; d_gene: .
CDR3aa: CSASYPDRETEAFF; CDR3nt: TGCAGTGCTAGTTACCCCGACAGGGAGACTGAAGCTTTCTTT; v_gene: TRBV20-1; abundance: .; j_gene: TRBJ1-1; d_gene: TRBD1
CDR3aa: CASSHGQGGLSTNEKLFF; CDR3nt: TGTGCCAGCAGTCATGGACAGGGGGGTCTCTCAACTAATGAAAAACTGTTTTTT; v_gene: TRBV7-4; abundance: .; j_gene: TRBJ1-4; d_gene: TRBD1